This TCR beta chain was documented in a study of T cells in Graves' hyperthyroidism and ophthalmopathy. Whole-study results and caveats: Most thyroid clonotypes expanded above 0.001 were also detected in blood. Ophthalmopathy was separated from stable hyperthyroidism by a 13 V-J model.

Amplified TCR beta CDR3 regions derived from RNA transcripts. During a first-round RT-PCR of the TCR CDR3, the HTBI primer set was used. MiXCR, applied by TCRdb to the multiplex PCR reads, yields one record per CDR3 protein. This table has approximately 400,000 distinct CDR3 sequences, approximately 19% appearing once. The CDR3 extends over 13 amino acids. Diagnosing involved the use of clinical symptoms, serum thyroxine and TRAb, thyroid ultrasound and orbital computed tomography. This clonotype was detected many times. Its antigen is not identified. At one end, the junction sequence differs from germline, possibly due to a read error.

The sample comprised blood. This sequence joins TRBV12-3 or TRBV12-4 and TRBJ2-7, with 7 bases identical to TRBD1. The TCR sequence derives from a woman younger than 30 with Graves' hyperthyroidism. The CDR3 region has the DNA TGTGCAAGCACCAGGGACAGAGGTCTCGAGCAGTACTTC. Encoded protein: CASTRDRGLEQYF.